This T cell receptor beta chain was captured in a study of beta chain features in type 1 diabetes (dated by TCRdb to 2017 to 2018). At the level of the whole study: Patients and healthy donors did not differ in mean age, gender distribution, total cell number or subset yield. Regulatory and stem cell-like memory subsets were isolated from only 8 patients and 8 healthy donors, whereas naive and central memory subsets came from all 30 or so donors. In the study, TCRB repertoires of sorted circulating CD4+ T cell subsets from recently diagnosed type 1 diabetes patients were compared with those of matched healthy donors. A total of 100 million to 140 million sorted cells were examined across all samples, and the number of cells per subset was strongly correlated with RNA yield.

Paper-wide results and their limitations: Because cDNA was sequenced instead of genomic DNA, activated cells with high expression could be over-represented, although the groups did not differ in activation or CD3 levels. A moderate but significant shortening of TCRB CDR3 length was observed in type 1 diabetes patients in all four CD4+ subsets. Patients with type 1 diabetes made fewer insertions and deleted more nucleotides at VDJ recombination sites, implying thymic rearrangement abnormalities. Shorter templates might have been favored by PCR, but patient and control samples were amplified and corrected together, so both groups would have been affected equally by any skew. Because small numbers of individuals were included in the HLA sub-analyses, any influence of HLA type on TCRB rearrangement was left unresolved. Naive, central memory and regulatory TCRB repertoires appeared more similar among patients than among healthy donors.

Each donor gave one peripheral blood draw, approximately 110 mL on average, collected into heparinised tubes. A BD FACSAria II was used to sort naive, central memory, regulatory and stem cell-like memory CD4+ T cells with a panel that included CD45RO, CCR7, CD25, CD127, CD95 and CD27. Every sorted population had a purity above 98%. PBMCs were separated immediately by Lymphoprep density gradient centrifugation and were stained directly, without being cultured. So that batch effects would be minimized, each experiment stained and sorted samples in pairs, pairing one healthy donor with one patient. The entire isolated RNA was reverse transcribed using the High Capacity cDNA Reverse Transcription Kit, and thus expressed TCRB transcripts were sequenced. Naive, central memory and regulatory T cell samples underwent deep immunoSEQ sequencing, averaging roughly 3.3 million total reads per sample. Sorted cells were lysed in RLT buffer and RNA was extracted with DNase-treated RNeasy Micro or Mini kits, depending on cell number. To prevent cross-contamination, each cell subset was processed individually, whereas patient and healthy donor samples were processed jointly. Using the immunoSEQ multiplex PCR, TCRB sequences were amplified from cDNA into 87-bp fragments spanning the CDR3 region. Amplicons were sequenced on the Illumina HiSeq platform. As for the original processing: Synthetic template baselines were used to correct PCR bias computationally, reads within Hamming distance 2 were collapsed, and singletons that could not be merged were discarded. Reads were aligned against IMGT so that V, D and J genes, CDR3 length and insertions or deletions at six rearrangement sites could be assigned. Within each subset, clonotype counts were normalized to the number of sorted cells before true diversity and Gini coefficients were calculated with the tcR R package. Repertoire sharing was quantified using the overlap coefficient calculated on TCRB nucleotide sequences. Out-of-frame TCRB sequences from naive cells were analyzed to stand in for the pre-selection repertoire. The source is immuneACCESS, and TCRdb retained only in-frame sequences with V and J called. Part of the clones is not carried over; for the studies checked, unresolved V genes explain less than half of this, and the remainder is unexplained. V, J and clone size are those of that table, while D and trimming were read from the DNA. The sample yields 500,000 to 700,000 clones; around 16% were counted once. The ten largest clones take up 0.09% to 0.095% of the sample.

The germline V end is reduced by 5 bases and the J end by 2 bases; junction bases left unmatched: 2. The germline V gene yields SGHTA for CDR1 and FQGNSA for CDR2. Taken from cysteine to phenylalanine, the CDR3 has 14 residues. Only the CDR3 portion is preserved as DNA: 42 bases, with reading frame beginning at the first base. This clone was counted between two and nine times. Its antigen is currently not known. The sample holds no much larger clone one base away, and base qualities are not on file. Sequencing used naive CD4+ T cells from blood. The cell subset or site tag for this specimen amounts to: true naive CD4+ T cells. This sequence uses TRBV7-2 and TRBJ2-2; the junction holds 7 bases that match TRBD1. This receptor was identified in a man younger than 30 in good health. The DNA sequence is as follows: TGTGCCAGCAGCGACAGGGTTAACACCGGGGAGCTGTTTTTT. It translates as CASSDRVNTGELFF. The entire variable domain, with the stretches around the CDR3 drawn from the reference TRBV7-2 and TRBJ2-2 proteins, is GAGVSQSPSNKVTEKGKDVELRCDPISGHTALYWYRQSLGQGLEFLIYFQGNSAPDKSGLPSDRFSAERTGGSVSTLTIQRTQQEDSAVYLCASSDRVNTGELFFGEGSRLTVL.